The 32 T cell receptor beta chains given below trace back to one sample, sequenced in a study of shared clonotypes between healthy human individuals. Profiled with immunoSEQ multiplex PCR; TCRdb holds only in-frame clones, not every one. The sample records more than 1 million clones, 78% being singletons. Source material: memory CD4+ T cells from PBMCs. Subset defined: CD45RA-negative fraction. The receptors originated from a man younger than 35 in good health. Some clones in this sample may be carry-over from other donors' samples.

The chain joins TRBV28 to TRBJ2-6; D is unclear. The ends were cut back, 5 bases at V and 1 base at J, with 15 bases in the middle. Germline V gene lookup returns CDR1 MDHEN and CDR2 SYDVKM. The CDR3 consists of 17 residues. The chain's CDR3 is CASSPLWAGSGANVLTF. In DNA form, the CDR3 reads TGTGCCAGCAGTCCCCTTTGGGCAGGATCTGGGGCCAACGTCCTGACTTTC.

J is TRBJ2-1 and V is TRBV7-2, with D possibly called TRBD1 or TRBD2 (6 bases each). The CDR3 is made up of 15 amino acids. V shed 6 bases and J shed 9 bases, with 21 bases lying between them. Germline V lookup: CDR1 SGHTA, CDR2 FQGNSA. The CDR3 sequence: CASSIALAKGGEQFF. In DNA form, the CDR3 reads TGTGCCAGCAGTATTGCGCTGGCCAAGGGGGGTGAGCAGTTCTTC.

The chain uses TRBV28 and TRBJ1-1; D unresolved. Trimming removed 2 bases at V and 7 bases at J, with 11 bases between. Looked up from germline, CDR1 is MDHEN and CDR2 is SYDVKM. The CDR3 is 13 residues long. The CDR3 sequence is CASSLIFGNEAFF. CDR3 in DNA: TGTGCCAGCAGTTTAATTTTCGGGAATGAAGCTTTCTTT.

This chain uses TRBV7-2 with TRBJ2-1, with TRBD2 matching over 7 bases. The CDR3 consists of 16 residues. V was pared by 2 bases and J by 8 bases, with 12 bases of the junction left unmatched. CDR1 and CDR2 from the germline V gene are SGHTA and FQGNSA. The CDR3 sequence: CASSLNRDLAAHEQFF. Here the CDR3 DNA reads TGTGCCAGCAGCTTAAATCGGGACCTAGCGGCGCATGAGCAGTTCTTC. Supplemented by reference TRBV7-2 and TRBJ2-1, the full variable domain reads GAGVSQSPSNKVTEKGKDVELRCDPISGHTALYWYRQSLGQGLEFLIYFQGNSAPDKSGLPSDRFSAERTGGSVSTLTIQRTQQEDSAVYLCASSLNRDLAAHEQFFGPGTRLTVL.

This clone appeared once. The identical CDR3 is also encoded by other nucleotide sequences in the sample. This chain connects TRBV7-8 to TRBJ2-3; D is unclear. Germline values: CDR1 SGHVS, CDR2 FQNEAQ. The V gene lost 5 bases and the J gene lost 2 bases, with 5 bases spanning the gap. This CDR3 spans 12 amino acids. This CDR3 is CASSTNTDTQYF. The CDR3 nucleotides are TGTGCCAGCAGCACCAACACAGATACGCAGTATTTT. The full variable domain, in which reference TRBV7-8 and TRBJ2-3 provide the parts outside the CDR3, is GAGVSQSPRYKVAKRGQDVALRCDPISGHVSLFWYQQALGQGPEFLTYFQNEAQLDKSGLPSDRFFAERPEGSVSTLKIQRTQQEDSAVYLCASSTNTDTQYFGPGTRLTVL.

CDR3 nucleotide sequence: TGTGCCAGCAGCCATCGGGGCCGAGGGTTCCAGCCCCAGCATTTT. As protein: CASSHRGRGFQPQHF. This chain uses TRBV28 with TRBJ1-5; D is possibly TRBD1 (5 bases). The germline CDR1 and CDR2 sequences are MDHEN and SYDVKM. Trimming removed 6 bases from V and 7 bases from J, with 19 bases in between. The CDR3 is 15 residues long. Variable domain in full (rest from reference TRBV28 and TRBJ1-5): DVKVTQSSRYLVKRTGEKVFLECVQDMDHENMFWYRQDPGLGLRLIYFSYDVKMKEKGDIPEGYSVSREKKERFSLILESASTNQTSMYLCASSHRGRGFQPQHFGDGTRLSIL.

The chain uses TRBV7-8 and TRBJ2-5; unclear D gene. V lost 0 bases and J lost 1, with 12 bases in between. The CDR3 runs to 16 residues. The germline V gene has CDR1 SGHVS and CDR2 FQNEAQ. This CDR3 reads CASSLALARTQETQYF. The CDR3 DNA reads TGTGCCAGCAGCTTAGCGCTTGCGCGGACCCAAGAGACCCAGTACTTC.

The chain links TRBV6-1 to TRBJ2-2, with 12 bases matching TRBD2. J was trimmed by 5 bases and V by 2 bases; bases with no gene match: 9. Germline V gives CDR1 MNHNS, CDR2 SASEGT. CDR3 length equals 18 residues. CDR3 protein: CASSESWSGLAGTGELFF. The CDR3 DNA reads TGTGCCAGCAGTGAAAGTTGGTCGGGACTAGCGGGTACCGGGGAGCTGTTTTTT.

This chain joins TRBV5-1 and TRBJ2-4; 12 nucleotides agree with TRBD2. The CDR3 runs to 16 residues. Germline CDR1 reads SGHRS; CDR2 reads YFSETQ. J was trimmed by 6 bases and V by 0 bases; bases with no gene match: 4. CDR3 loop: CASSLGPGLAGNIQYF. Here the CDR3 DNA reads TGCGCCAGCAGCTTGGGCCCGGGACTAGCGGGAAACATTCAGTACTTC.

The V gene is TRBV5-1, the J gene TRBJ2-7; 7 bases fit TRBD2. CDR1 is SGHRS, CDR2 YFSETQ, per germline. The V gene end was trimmed by 0 bases and the J gene end by 3 bases; junction bases not matched to a gene: 15. The CDR3 has 18 residues. CDR3 sequence: CASSLGGRASGEYYEQYF. In DNA form, the CDR3 reads TGCGCCAGCAGCTTGGGAGGGCGGGCTAGCGGAGAGTACTACGAGCAGTACTTC.

This chain connects TRBV28 to TRBJ1-1; unclear D gene. The CDR3 length is 15 residues. Germline-derived CDR1 and CDR2 are MDHEN and SYDVKM. V lost 3 bases and J lost 0, with 11 bases in between. The CDR3 coding sequence is TGTGCCAGCAGTTTTCCCTTTGGTATGAACACTGAAGCTTTCTTT. This sequence encodes CASSFPFGMNTEAFF.

This clone came up a few times. CDR3 in amino acids: CASSPQGAEAFF. CDR3 DNA sequence: TGTGCCAGCAGCCCACAGGGGGCTGAAGCTTTCTTT. The chain has TRBV7-9 and TRBJ1-1, with 8 positions matching TRBD1. The V gene end was trimmed by 5 bases and the J gene end by 6 bases; junction bases not matched to a gene: 2. There are 12 residues in the CDR3. The V gene's germline CDR1 is SEHNR and CDR2 FQNEAQ (reference sequence). Filled out from reference TRBV7-9 and TRBJ1-1, the complete variable domain reads DTGVSQNPRHKITKRGQNVTFRCDPISEHNRLYWYRQTLGQGPEFLTYFQNEAQLEKSRLLSDRFSAERPKGSFSTLEIQRTEQGDSAMYLCASSPQGAEAFFGQGTRLTVV.

The V and J genes are TRBV7-3 and TRBJ1-2, with unresolved D. Germline V CDR1 and CDR2: SGHTA, FQGTGA. V was shortened by 8 bases and J by 4 bases, with 14 bases between the two germline ends. The CDR3 runs 13 residues. The CDR3 sequence: CASGHWVSYGYTF. CDR3 sequence (DNA): TGTGCCAGCGGTCACTGGGTCTCCTATGGCTACACCTTC.

The V gene is TRBV5-6, the J gene TRBJ2-5; D uncertain. Germline CDR1 reads SGHDT; CDR2 reads YYEEEE. Trimming pared 3 bases from V and 4 bases from J, leaving 7 bases between. This CDR3 has 12 amino acids. The CDR3 bases are TGTGCCAGCAGCTGGGTCGGAGAGACCCAGTACTTC. Protein sequence: CASSWVGETQYF.

This sequence joins TRBV2 and TRBJ2-2, with 8 bases lining up with TRBD2. J lost 2 bases, V lost 6 bases, and 8 bases had no gene match. The V gene's germline CDR1 is SNHLY and CDR2 FYNNEI. CDR3 size: 16 residues. The CDR3 reads CASRGLAGINTGELFF. Here the CDR3 DNA reads TGTGCCAGCAGGGGTCTAGCGGGTATTAACACCGGGGAGCTGTTTTTT.

This chain joins TRBV29-1 and TRBJ1-4; 7 nucleotides match TRBD1. The V and J ends lost 4 bases and 0 bases, in that order; junction bases with no gene match: 8. The CDR3 contains 16 residues. CDR1 is SQVTM, CDR2 ANQGSEA, per germline. The CDR3 region is CSVVGGTDATNEKLFF. The CDR3 coding sequence is TGCAGCGTTGTTGGGGGGACAGATGCAACTAATGAAAAACTGTTTTTT.

J is TRBJ1-5 and V is TRBV6-5, with 7 bases lining up with TRBD1. The length of the CDR3 is 15 residues. The V and J ends lost 2 bases and 5 bases, in that order; junction bases with no gene match: 6. CDR1 is MNHEY, CDR2 SVGAGI, per germline. The CDR3 coding sequence is TGTGCCAGCAGTTACAACCGGGACAGATATCAGCCCCAGCATTTT. Its protein is CASSYNRDRYQPQHF.

This rearrangement joins TRBV25-1 to TRBJ2-5; D possibly matches TRBD1 or TRBD2 (6 bases each). CDR1 is MGHDK, CDR2 SYGVNS, per germline. V gave up 2 bases and J gave up 0 bases, with 13 bases separating them. There are 16 residues in the CDR3. The CDR3 sequence: CASSERRGKYQETQYF. The CDR3 nucleotides are TGTGCCAGCAGTGAAAGGAGGGGGAAGTACCAAGAGACCCAGTACTTC.

The rearrangement joins TRBV7-8 to TRBJ2-5; D not resolved. This CDR3 spans 16 amino acids. Per the germline V gene, CDR1 is SGHVS and CDR2 is FQNEAQ. The V gene lost 1 base and the J gene lost 1 base, with 13 bases spanning the gap. Here the CDR3 reads CASSLVVKKTQETQYF. CDR3 sequence (DNA): TGTGCCAGCAGCTTAGTAGTTAAGAAGACCCAAGAGACCCAGTACTTC.

Note on this clone: This CDR3 is also generated by other DNA sequences in the sample. V usage is TRBV29-1 and J usage is TRBJ2-5; TRBD2 aligns across 7 bases. Trimming cost V 4 bases and J 5 bases; bases outside gene matches: 4. Germline CDR1 reads SQVTM; CDR2 reads ANQGSEA. This CDR3 spans 12 amino acids. The CDR3 is CSVVAGDETQYF. The CDR3 nucleotides read TGCAGCGTTGTCGCGGGGGATGAGACCCAGTACTTC.

This rearrangement joins TRBV5-4 to TRBJ2-5; no clear D gene. V lost 5 bases and J lost 4, with 12 bases in between. The CDR3 totals 13 residues. Germline V CDR1 and CDR2: SGHNT, YYREEE (reference sequence). The CDR3 reads CASRLGLGETQYF. The CDR3 region has the DNA TGTGCCAGCAGGTTAGGGCTGGGAGAGACCCAGTACTTC.

This clone appeared a few times. The rearrangement joins TRBV11-2 to TRBJ1-2; no reliable D call. With 2 bases removed from V and 2 bases from J, the gap between germline ends came to 9 bases. The CDR3 has 14 residues. The germline V gene encodes CDR1 SGHAT and CDR2 FQNNGV. The CDR3 is CASSLNWRNYGYTF. CDR3 bases: TGTGCCAGCAGCTTAAATTGGCGGAACTATGGCTACACCTTC.

V is TRBV5-6 and J is TRBJ2-1; a possible D gene is TRBD2 (6 bases). The CDR3 runs to 15 residues. The germline V gene has CDR1 SGHDT and CDR2 YYEEEE. Trimming shortened V by 4 bases and J by 2 bases, and 13 bases separated the two germline ends. CDR3 sequence reads: CASSRLLATYNEQFF. The CDR3, as DNA: TGTGCCAGCAGCCGATTACTAGCTACCTACAATGAGCAGTTCTTC.

J is TRBJ1-2 and V is TRBV5-1; no definite D call. CDR3 length: 14 amino acids. Germline assignment: CDR1 SGHRS and CDR2 YFSETQ. V gave up 1 base and J gave up 0 bases, with 7 bases separating them. As DNA, the CDR3 is TGCGCCAGCAGCTTGCCTGCGCCTAACTATGGCTACACCTTC. Protein: CASSLPAPNYGYTF. Supplemented by reference TRBV5-1 and TRBJ1-2, the full variable domain reads KAGVTQTPRYLIKTRGQQVTLSCSPISGHRSVSWYQQTPGQGLQFLFEYFSETQRNKGNFPGRFSGRQFSNSRSEMNVSTLELGDSALYLCASSLPAPNYGYTFGSGTRLTVV.

This chain links TRBV18 with TRBJ2-3; D remains unclear. The CDR3 has 15 amino acids. V gave up 0 bases and J gave up 0 bases, with 7 bases separating them. Per germline, CDR1 KGHSH and CDR2 LQKENI. The chain's CDR3 is CASSPPLGSTDTQYF. CDR3 nucleotides: TGTGCCAGCTCACCACCCCTGGGGAGCACAGATACGCAGTATTTT.

The CDR3 loop reads CASRSGSGNTIYF. CDR3 coding DNA: TGTGCCAGCCGGAGTGGGTCTGGAAACACCATATATTTT. This chain uses TRBV6-6 with TRBJ1-3; no clear D. The V gene's germline CDR1 is MNHNY and CDR2 SVGAGI (reference sequence). The CDR3 is 13 residues long. Trimming left V 8 bases short and J 1 base short, with 9 bases between.

V is TRBV2 and J is TRBJ2-3; D gene uncertain. The CDR3 runs to 11 residues. Germline values: CDR1 SNHLY, CDR2 FYNNEI. The germline V and J ends were trimmed by 6 bases and 6 bases, with 7 bases remaining between them. The CDR3 nucleotides read TGTGCCAGCAGCTATTTGGATACGCAGTATTTT. Translation: CASSYLDTQYF.

This clone appeared a single time. The chain has TRBV11-2 and TRBJ2-2; D is unclear. With 3 bases removed from V and 7 bases from J, the gap between germline ends came to 12 bases. The CDR3 covers 14 residues. The germline V gene has CDR1 SGHAT and CDR2 FQNNGV. The CDR3 DNA is TGTGCCAGCAGCTTTAGCAATGGAGTCGGGGAGCTGTTTTTT. Its translation: CASSFSNGVGELFF.

This rearrangement joins TRBV5-1 to TRBJ2-7; weak D call: TRBD2 (6 bases). The length of the CDR3 is 14 residues. The V gene's germline CDR1 is SGHRS and CDR2 YFSETQ. Deletions cut 1 base from V and 3 bases from J, with 11 bases between. This CDR3 reads CASSLSGTLYEQYF. The CDR3 region has the DNA TGCGCCAGCAGCTTGTCCGGGACTCTCTACGAGCAGTACTTC. Using reference TRBV5-1 and TRBJ2-7 for the parts outside the CDR3, the full variable domain is KAGVTQTPRYLIKTRGQQVTLSCSPISGHRSVSWYQQTPGQGLQFLFEYFSETQRNKGNFPGRFSGRQFSNSRSEMNVSTLELGDSALYLCASSLSGTLYEQYFGPGTRLTVT.

The chain employs TRBV2 and TRBJ2-5; 9 bases are a match to TRBD1. CDR1 and CDR2 (germline): SNHLY, FYNNEI. The J segment lost 7 bases and the V segment lost 5 bases, leaving 14 bases of the junction unmatched. This CDR3 contains 16 residues. The DNA of the CDR3 is TGTGCCAGCAGTCGCGCGGGACAGGGCAAAGTGGCGACCCAGTACTTC. This codes for CASSRAGQGKVATQYF. The full variable domain, its missing parts supplied by reference TRBV2 and TRBJ2-5, is EPEVTQTPSHQVTQMGQEVILRCVPISNHLYFYWYRQILGQKVEFLVSFYNNEISEKSEIFDDQFSVERPDGSNFTLKIRSTKLEDSAMYFCASSRAGQGKVATQYFGPGTRLLVL.

CDR3 DNA: TGCGCCAGCGAAAAACGGGACAGGCGCGACAACTATGGCTACACCTTC. This codes for CASEKRDRRDNYGYTF. The chain combines TRBV23-1 with TRBJ1-2, with TRBD1 matching over 8 bases. TRBV23-1 falls under the ORF class, with uncertain function. This CDR3 has 16 amino acids. V shed 8 bases and J 2 bases; nucleotides not matched to a gene: 13.

The chain is built from TRBV7-2 and TRBJ2-1; TRBD2 matches at 15 bases. This CDR3 has 15 amino acids. The germline CDR1 and CDR2 sequences are SGHTA and FQGNSA. The V and J ends lost 7 bases and 8 bases, in that order; junction bases with no gene match: 6. For the CDR3, the DNA is TGTGCCAGCACCGGACTAGCGGGAGGGGTTTATGAGCAGTTCTTC. Translating gives CASTGLAGGVYEQFF.